These 15 T cell receptor beta chains came from one sample sequenced in a study of Graves' ophthalmopathy and Graves' hyperthyroidism. The study amplified TCR beta CDR3 regions using RNA transcripts. The authors performed first-round RT-PCR with HTBI primers and then a second-round multiplex PCR. TCRdb reprocessed the multiplex PCR reads with MiXCR, giving one entry per CDR3 protein. The sample shows over 200,000 distinct CDR3 sequences, approximately 29% of them seen only once. The sequenced sample consisted of peripheral blood. The source is a man between 45 and 60 years old with Graves' ophthalmopathy.

This clonotype was counted at least ten times. This chain uses TRBV2 with TRBJ2-2, with D perhaps matching TRBD1 or TRBD2 (5 bases each). The V and J ends lost 6 bases and 4 bases respectively, with 15 bases between them. From germline, CDR1 is SNHLY and CDR2 FYNNEI. The CDR3 runs 15 residues. CDR3 DNA sequence: TGTGCCAGCAGCCTTCTAGAGAGGGGCACCGGGGAGCTGTTTTTT. Translated, it gives CASSLLERGTGELFF.

This clonotype was counted ten times or more. This chain joins TRBV6-5 and TRBJ2-7; D remains unclear. The germline V gene has CDR1 MNHEY and CDR2 SVGAGI. Trimming took 2 bases from V and 0 from J, leaving 8 bases between them. The CDR3 is 14 residues long. The CDR3 sequence is CASSYATSSYEQYF. In DNA form, the CDR3 reads TGTGCCAGCAGTTACGCTACGAGCTCCTACGAGCAGTACTTC.

There are many counts of this clonotype. The chain recombines TRBV7-8 with TRBJ2-7; 7 bases line up with TRBD1. Germline loops: CDR1 SGHVS, CDR2 FQNEAQ. Trimming at V came to 1 base and at J to 6 bases, leaving 3 bases not matched to a gene. CDR3 length equals 13 residues. This CDR3 is CASSLDRGFEQYF. The CDR3 bases are TGTGCCAGCAGCTTAGACAGGGGATTCGAGCAGTACTTC. Full variable domain (missing parts from reference TRBV7-8 and TRBJ2-7): GAGVSQSPRYKVAKRGQDVALRCDPISGHVSLFWYQQALGQGPEFLTYFQNEAQLDKSGLPSDRFFAERPEGSVSTLKIQRTQQEDSAVYLCASSLDRGFEQYFGPGTRLTVT.

This clonotype was observed many times. The rearrangement uses TRBV27 and TRBJ1-2; the D gene is possibly TRBD1 (6 bases). The CDR3 has 13 amino acids. Trimming stripped 1 base from V and 7 bases from J, with 10 bases between. Germline CDR1 is MNHEY and CDR2 is SMNVEV (reference sequence). The CDR3 loop reads CASSLLTGSGYTF. DNA for the CDR3: TGTGCCAGCAGTTTATTGACAGGATCTGGCTACACCTTC.

This clonotype was detected ten times or more. The chain recombines TRBV20-1 with TRBJ1-1, with 8 nucleotides matching TRBD1. Germline values: CDR1 DFQATT, CDR2 SNEGSKA (reference sequence). After removal of 1 base from V and 5 bases from J, the junction contained 3 bases not matched to a gene. The CDR3 sequence is 13 residues long. The CDR3 loop reads CSARVTGGTEAFF. The CDR3 nucleotides read TGCAGTGCTAGAGTCACAGGGGGAACTGAAGCTTTCTTT.

The chain links TRBV7-2 to TRBJ2-7; 9 bases map to TRBD1. The ends lost 5 bases at V and 7 bases at J; junction bases unmatched: 9. Germline lookup yields CDR1 SGHTA and CDR2 FQGNSA. The CDR3 has 14 amino acids. In DNA, the CDR3 is TGTGCCAGCAGCCCTACAGGGGGCCTGGGGGAGCAGTACTTC. Translating it yields CASSPTGGLGEQYF.

This clonotype came up many times. The V gene is TRBV28, the J gene TRBJ1-5, with unresolved D. Trimming cost V 8 bases and J 7 bases, with 15 bases left between them. CDR3 size: 13 residues. In germline, CDR1 is MDHEN, CDR2 SYDVKM. CDR3 bases: TGTGCCAGCCGCAAAGGGATGGGACAGCCCCAGCATTTT. It codes for CASRKGMGQPQHF.

The chain recombines TRBV6-5 with TRBJ1-1, with D hard to call. Germline CDR1 and CDR2: MNHEY and SVGAGI. Trimming took 0 bases from V and 11 from J, leaving 13 bases between them. CDR3 length: 13 residues. The CDR3 here is CASSYSGSRGAFF. The CDR3, as DNA: TGTGCCAGCAGTTACTCTGGGAGCCGGGGTGCTTTCTTT.

This sequence joins TRBV20-1 and TRBJ1-6, with D tentatively TRBD1 (5 bases). The V end lost 3 bases, the J end lost 7 bases, and 10 bases lay between the germline ends. CDR1 and CDR2 (germline): DFQATT, SNEGSKA (reference sequence). The CDR3 has 13 amino acids. The CDR3 loop reads CSARAGTNSPLHF. Here the CDR3 DNA reads TGCAGTGCTAGGGCAGGGACCAATTCACCCCTCCACTTT.

Many counts were recorded for this clonotype. This chain connects TRBV5-1 to TRBJ2-7, with D possibly matching TRBD1 (7 bases). With 4 bases removed from V and 3 bases from J, the gap between germline ends came to 11 bases. Germline V gene data show CDR1 as SGHRS and CDR2 as YFSETQ. The CDR3 runs to 13 residues. In DNA form, the CDR3 reads TGCGCCAGCAGCAGTCAGGGGGGCTACGAGCAGTACTTC. Its translation: CASSSQGGYEQYF.

This clonotype was picked up many times. The rearrangement joins TRBV20-1 to TRBJ2-7, with 7 bases lining up with TRBD2. The CDR3 totals 15 residues. Germline V gives CDR1 DFQATT, CDR2 SNEGSKA (reference sequence). This CDR3 reads CSGISSGGNSYEQYF. CDR3 nucleotide sequence: TGCAGCGGAATTAGCTCGGGGGGAAACTCCTACGAGCAGTACTTC.

The table lists this clonotype with many counts. This chain uses TRBV6-1 with TRBJ2-4, with TRBD2 matching over 9 bases. Germline CDR1 and CDR2: MNHNS and SASEGT. V was pared by 7 bases and J by 0 bases, with 13 bases of the junction left unmatched. The CDR3 length is 18 residues. DNA of the CDR3: TGTGCCAGCAACCGGGAGCTAGCGGGACAACTAGCCAAAAACATTCAGTACTTC. Amino acids: CASNRELAGQLAKNIQYF.

This clonotype showed up many times. This rearrangement joins TRBV5-1 to TRBJ2-7; 7 bases align to TRBD1. Germline values: CDR1 SGHRS, CDR2 YFSETQ. After removal of 4 bases from V and 3 bases from J, the junction contained 10 bases not matched to a gene. The CDR3 runs to 15 residues. The CDR3 DNA follows: TGCGCCAGCAGCGAATCGACAGGGACCTACTACGAGCAGTACTTC. It specifies CASSESTGTYYEQYF.

This clonotype was seen many times. The V gene is TRBV12-3 or TRBV12-4, the J gene TRBJ2-2; D not resolved. V shed 6 bases and J shed 4 bases, with 15 bases lying between them. This CDR3 contains 15 residues. The CDR3 loop reads CASRRAGPGTGELFF. CDR3 bases: TGTGCCAGCAGGCGCGCTGGGCCAGGCACCGGGGAGCTGTTTTTT.

This clonotype appeared many times. The chain has TRBV7-2 and TRBJ2-5; D tentatively fits TRBD1 or TRBD2 (5 bases each). Germline values: CDR1 SGHTA, CDR2 FQGNSA. Trimming shortened V by 1 base and J by 4 bases, and 10 bases separated the two germline ends. The CDR3 sequence is 14 residues long. The CDR3 loop reads CASSLVGGAETQYF. The CDR3 bases are TGTGCCAGCAGCTTAGTTGGGGGAGCAGAGACCCAGTACTTC.